The clone carrying this TCR beta chain has a handful of counts. Its antigen is currently unknown. This specimen comes from a study of response to subunit inactivated influenza vaccine. Study-level findings and limits: Every seasonal influenza vaccination brings in few new T cells, the authors suggested.

TCRdb ran MiXCR on the RT-PCR reads and lists one entry per CDR3 protein. The table shows 250,000 to 350,000 distinct CDR3 sequences, with 22% occurring only once. V was shortened by 4 bases and J by 2 bases, with 13 bases between the two germline ends. The CDR3 consists of 14 residues. From germline, CDR1 is SGHRS and CDR2 YFSETQ. This sequence was found in a man aged 45 to 70 who received an inactivated influenza vaccine. The sequencing here drew on PBMCs from blood, taken 21 months after vaccination. The chain is built from TRBV5-1 and TRBJ2-7; D gene ambiguous. The CDR3 DNA reads TGCGCCAGCAGCATCGAAGGCCCCACCTACGAGCAGTACTTC. Its protein product is CASSIEGPTYEQYF.